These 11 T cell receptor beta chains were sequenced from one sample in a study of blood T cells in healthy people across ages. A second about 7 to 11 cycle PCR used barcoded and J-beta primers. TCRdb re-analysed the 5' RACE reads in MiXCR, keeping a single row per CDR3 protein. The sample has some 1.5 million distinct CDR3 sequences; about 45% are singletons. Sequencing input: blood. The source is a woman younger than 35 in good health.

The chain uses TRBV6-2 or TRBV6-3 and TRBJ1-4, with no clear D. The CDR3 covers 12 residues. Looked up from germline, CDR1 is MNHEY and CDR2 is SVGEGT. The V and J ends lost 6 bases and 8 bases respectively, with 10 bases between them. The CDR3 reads CASSRPSEKLFF. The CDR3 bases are TGTGCCAGCAGCCGCCCCTCGGAAAAACTGTTTTTT.

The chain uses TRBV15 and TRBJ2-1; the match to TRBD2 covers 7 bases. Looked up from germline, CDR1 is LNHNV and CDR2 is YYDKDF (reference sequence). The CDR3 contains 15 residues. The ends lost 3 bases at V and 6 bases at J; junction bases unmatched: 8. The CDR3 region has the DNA TGTGCCACCAGCAGGGAAGGACTAGTTTTCAATGAGCAGTTCTTC. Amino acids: CATSREGLVFNEQFF.

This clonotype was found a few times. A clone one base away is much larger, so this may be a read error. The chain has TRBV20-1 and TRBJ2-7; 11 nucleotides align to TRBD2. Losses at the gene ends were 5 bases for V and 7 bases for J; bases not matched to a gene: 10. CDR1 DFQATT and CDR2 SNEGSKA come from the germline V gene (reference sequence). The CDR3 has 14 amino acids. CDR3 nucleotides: TGCAGTGCTCAGACTAGCGGGGACTACAATGAGCAGTACTTC. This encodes CSAQTSGDYNEQYF.

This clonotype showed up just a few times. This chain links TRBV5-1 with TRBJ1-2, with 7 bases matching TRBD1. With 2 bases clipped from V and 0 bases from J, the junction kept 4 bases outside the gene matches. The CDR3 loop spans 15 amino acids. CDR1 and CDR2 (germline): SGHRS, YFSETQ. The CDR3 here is CASSFGTASNYGYTF. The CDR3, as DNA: TGCGCCAGCAGCTTCGGGACAGCCTCTAACTATGGCTACACCTTC.

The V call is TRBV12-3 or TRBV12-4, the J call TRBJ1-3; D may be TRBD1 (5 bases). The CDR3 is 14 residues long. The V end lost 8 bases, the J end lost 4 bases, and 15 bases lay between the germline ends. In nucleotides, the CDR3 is TGTGCCAGCGGGGCGGGTACTCCCGGAAACACCATATATTTT. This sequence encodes CASGAGTPGNTIYF.

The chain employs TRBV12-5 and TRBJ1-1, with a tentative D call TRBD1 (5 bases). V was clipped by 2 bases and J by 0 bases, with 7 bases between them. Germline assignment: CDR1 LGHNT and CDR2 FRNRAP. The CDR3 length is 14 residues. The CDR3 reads CASGLKGLNTEAFF. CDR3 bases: TGTGCTAGTGGTTTGAAGGGGTTGAACACTGAAGCTTTCTTT.

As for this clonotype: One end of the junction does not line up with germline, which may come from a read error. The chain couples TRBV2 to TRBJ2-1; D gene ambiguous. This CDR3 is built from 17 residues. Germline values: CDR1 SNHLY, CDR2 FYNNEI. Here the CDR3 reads CASSEGRRESSYNKQFF. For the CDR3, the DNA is TGTGCCAGCAGTGAAGGAAGGCGCGAGAGCTCCTACAATAAGCAGTTCTTC.

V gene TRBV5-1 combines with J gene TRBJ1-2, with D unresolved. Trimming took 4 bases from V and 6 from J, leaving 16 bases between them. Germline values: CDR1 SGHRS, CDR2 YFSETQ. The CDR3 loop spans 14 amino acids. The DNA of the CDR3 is TGCGCCAGCAGCGATGGTCGCGAAGGAAATGGCTACACCTTC. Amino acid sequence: CASSDGREGNGYTF.

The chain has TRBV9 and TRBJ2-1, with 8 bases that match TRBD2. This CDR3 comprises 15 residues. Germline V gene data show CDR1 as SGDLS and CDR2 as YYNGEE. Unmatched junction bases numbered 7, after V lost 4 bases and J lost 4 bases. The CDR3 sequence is CASSSSGTRYNEQFF. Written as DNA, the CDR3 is TGTGCCAGCAGCTCATCCGGGACTAGATACAATGAGCAGTTCTTC.

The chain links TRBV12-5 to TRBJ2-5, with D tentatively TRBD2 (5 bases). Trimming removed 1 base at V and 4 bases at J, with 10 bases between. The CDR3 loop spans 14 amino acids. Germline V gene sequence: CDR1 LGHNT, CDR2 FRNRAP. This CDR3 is CASGLGSVGETQYF. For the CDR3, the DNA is TGTGCTAGTGGTTTGGGTAGCGTCGGAGAGACCCAGTACTTC.

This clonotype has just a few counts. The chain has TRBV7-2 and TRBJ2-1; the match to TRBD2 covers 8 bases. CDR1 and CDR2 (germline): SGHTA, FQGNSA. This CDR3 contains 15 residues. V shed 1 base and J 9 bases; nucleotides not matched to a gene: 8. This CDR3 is CASSLVAGLIGEQFF. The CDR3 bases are TGTGCCAGCAGCTTAGTAGCGGGATTGATTGGTGAGCAGTTCTTC.